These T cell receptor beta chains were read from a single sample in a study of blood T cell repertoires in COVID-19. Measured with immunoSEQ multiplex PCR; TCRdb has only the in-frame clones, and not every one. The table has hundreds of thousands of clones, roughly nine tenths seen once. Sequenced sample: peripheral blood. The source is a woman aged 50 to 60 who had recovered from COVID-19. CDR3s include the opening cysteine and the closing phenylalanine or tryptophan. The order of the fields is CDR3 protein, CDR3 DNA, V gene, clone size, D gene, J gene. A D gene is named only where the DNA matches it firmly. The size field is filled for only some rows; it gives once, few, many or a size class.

cdr3_aa: CASSLQGSSYNSPLHF
cdr3_nt: TGCGCCAGCAGCTTGCAGGGCAGCTCCTATAATTCACCCCTCCACTTT
v_call: TRBV5-1
clone_size: once
d_call: -
j_call: TRBJ1-6

cdr3_aa: CASTLRAGYNQPQHF
cdr3_nt: TGTGCCAGCACTCTAAGGGCGGGATACAATCAGCCCCAGCATTTT
v_call: TRBV19
clone_size: -
d_call: -
j_call: TRBJ1-5

cdr3_aa: CASKMTGTYAGELFF
cdr3_nt: TGTGCCAGCAAGATGACAGGGACGTACGCCGGGGAGCTGTTTTTT
v_call: TRBV6-5
clone_size: -
d_call: TRBD1
j_call: TRBJ2-2

cdr3_aa: CASTLLGGPSSYNEQFF
cdr3_nt: TGTGCCAGCACCTTACTCGGGGGTCCAAGCTCCTACAATGAGCAGTTCTTC
v_call: TRBV7-2
clone_size: few
d_call: -
j_call: TRBJ2-1

cdr3_aa: CASSLGQGGTDTQYF
cdr3_nt: TGTGCCAGTAGTCTGGGACAGGGGGGGACAGATACGCAGTATTTT
v_call: TRBV19
clone_size: -
d_call: TRBD1
j_call: TRBJ2-3

cdr3_aa: CASSFRLANEQFF
cdr3_nt: TGTGCCAGCAGCTTCCGACTAGCGAATGAGCAGTTCTTC
v_call: TRBV7-2
clone_size: -
d_call: TRBD2
j_call: TRBJ2-1

cdr3_aa: CASSGGDRGLDYGYTF
cdr3_nt: TGCGCCAGCAGCGGTGGTGACAGGGGGCTCGACTATGGCTACACCTTC
v_call: TRBV4-1
clone_size: -
d_call: TRBD1
j_call: TRBJ1-2

cdr3_aa: CASSMGHKETQYF
cdr3_nt: TGTGCCAGCAGCATGGGACACAAAGAGACCCAGTACTTC
v_call: TRBV7-3
clone_size: -
d_call: -
j_call: TRBJ2-5

cdr3_aa: CATSREGGGGSPYNEQFF
cdr3_nt: TGTGCCACCAGCAGAGAGGGGGGGGGTGGTAGCCCGTACAATGAGCAGTTCTTC
v_call: TRBV15
clone_size: -
d_call: TRBD2
j_call: TRBJ2-1

cdr3_aa: CASSAEGARGTGELFF
cdr3_nt: TGTGCCAGCAGCGCTGAGGGGGCGCGGGGCACCGGGGAGCTGTTTTTT
v_call: TRBV9
clone_size: -
d_call: -
j_call: TRBJ2-2

cdr3_aa: CAIRAGYNEQFF
cdr3_nt: TGTGCCATCAGGGCGGGTTACAATGAGCAGTTCTTC
v_call: TRBV10-3
clone_size: once
d_call: -
j_call: TRBJ2-1

cdr3_aa: CASSAGGGHQETQYF
cdr3_nt: TGTGCCAGCAGCGCTGGGGGAGGTCACCAAGAGACCCAGTACTTC
v_call: TRBV9
clone_size: -
d_call: -
j_call: TRBJ2-5

cdr3_aa: CASSQVLSGIGNEQFF
cdr3_nt: TGCGCCAGCAGCCAAGTTTTATCGGGGATTGGGAATGAGCAGTTCTTC
v_call: TRBV4-1
clone_size: -
d_call: -
j_call: TRBJ2-1

cdr3_aa: CASSYDGTVNEKLFF
cdr3_nt: TGCGCCAGCAGCTACGACGGGACAGTGAATGAAAAACTGTTTTTT
v_call: TRBV4-1
clone_size: once
d_call: TRBD1
j_call: TRBJ1-4

cdr3_aa: CASSYGYGGEAGVGARETQYF
cdr3_nt: TGTGCCAGCAGCTATGGTTACGGAGGGGAGGCGGGAGTCGGGGCTCGTGAGACCCAGTACTTC
v_call: TRBV9
clone_size: -
d_call: TRBD2
j_call: TRBJ2-5

cdr3_aa: CATAVGGENYEQYF
cdr3_nt: TGTGCCACCGCAGTCGGGGGAGAGAACTACGAGCAGTACTTC
v_call: TRBV6-5
clone_size: once
d_call: -
j_call: TRBJ2-7

cdr3_aa: CASSQDGPGLSTDTQYF
cdr3_nt: TGCGCCAGCAGCCAAGATGGGCCAGGACTTAGCACAGATACGCAGTATTTT
v_call: TRBV4-1
clone_size: -
d_call: -
j_call: TRBJ2-3

cdr3_aa: CASSLGDRASEAFF
cdr3_nt: TGCGCCAGCAGCTTAGGGGACAGGGCTTCTGAAGCTTTCTTT
v_call: TRBV5-1
clone_size: -
d_call: TRBD1
j_call: TRBJ1-1

cdr3_aa: CATSRDSEAGGRDGELFF
cdr3_nt: TGTGCCACCAGCAGAGATTCGGAAGCGGGGGGGCGAGACGGGGAGCTGTTTTTT
v_call: TRBV15
clone_size: -
d_call: TRBD2
j_call: TRBJ2-2

cdr3_aa: CAITSGQGGTGELFF
cdr3_nt: TGTGCCATCACGTCGGGACAGGGGGGAACCGGGGAGCTGTTTTTT
v_call: TRBV10-3
clone_size: few
d_call: TRBD1
j_call: TRBJ2-2

cdr3_aa: CASSLGTYEVNTEAFF
cdr3_nt: TGTGCCAGCAGCCTTGGGACATATGAAGTGAACACTGAAGCTTTCTTT
v_call: TRBV5-6
clone_size: -
d_call: -
j_call: TRBJ1-1

cdr3_aa: CASSPGQFSGNTIYF
cdr3_nt: TGTGCCAGCTCACCGGGACAGTTCTCTGGAAACACCATATATTTT
v_call: TRBV18
clone_size: once
d_call: TRBD1
j_call: TRBJ1-3